This TCR beta chain came from a study of chemoradiotherapy in HPV16-positive cancers (dated by TCRdb to between 2020 and 2023). Notes on the research overall: Candidate HPV-specific T-cell clones and common TCR motifs were defined by functional T-cell assays performed on cells from two HPV16-positive patients. The study asked whether T-cell immunity against the HPV oncoproteins E6 and E7 changes during chemoradiotherapy and whether it affects survival. The candidate HPV-specific TCRs and motifs were then tracked in TCR repertoires from around 86 patients with HPV-related cancers. Paper-wide results and their limitations: Expansion of candidate HPV-specific clones and E7-related TCR motifs was observed in the tumor microenvironment during treatment, whereas no such expansion was observed for non-HPV-specific T cells. The functional definition of HPV-specific T cells came from only a couple of HPV16-positive patients, and the survival association was reported for HPV16-positive patients. Improved recurrence-free survival in HPV16-positive patients was associated with expansion of HPV-responsive T cells during chemoradiotherapy.

Concerning this clone: The antigen it binds to is not known. There are no base qualities to consult, and no much larger clone falls within one base.

Repertoires were sampled repeatedly over the course of chemoradiotherapy so that clonal expansion in the tumor microenvironment could be followed. Sequences SGHRS (CDR1) and YFSETQ (CDR2) are obtained from the germline V gene. V was cut back by 7 bases and J by 2 bases, leaving a gap of 10 bases between them. The CDR3 runs 14 residues from the cysteine to the phenylalanine. Of all the DNA, just the CDR3 is kept, 42 bases in frame from base 1. The library was generated by the immunoSEQ multiplex PCR assay. TCRdb's version of the immuneACCESS table is confined to in-frame rearrangements and falls short of the full clone set. An unresolved V gene accounts for under half of the shortfall where checked; the remainder is of unknown origin. For this sample the table gives several thousand clones, of which 60% to 80% were detected only once. The ten largest account for roughly 5% of the sample.

The V gene is TRBV5-1 and the J gene is TRBJ2-6; the D gene cannot be resolved reliably. The clonotype was recovered from a human donor with HPV-associated anogenital cancer. Here the sequenced sample was tumor tissue, taken from a patient who underwent chemoradiotherapy. At the DNA level, the sequence is TGCGCCAGCCAAGCTGGCGCTGGGGCCAACGTCCTGACTTTC. This is translated as CASQAGAGANVLTF.